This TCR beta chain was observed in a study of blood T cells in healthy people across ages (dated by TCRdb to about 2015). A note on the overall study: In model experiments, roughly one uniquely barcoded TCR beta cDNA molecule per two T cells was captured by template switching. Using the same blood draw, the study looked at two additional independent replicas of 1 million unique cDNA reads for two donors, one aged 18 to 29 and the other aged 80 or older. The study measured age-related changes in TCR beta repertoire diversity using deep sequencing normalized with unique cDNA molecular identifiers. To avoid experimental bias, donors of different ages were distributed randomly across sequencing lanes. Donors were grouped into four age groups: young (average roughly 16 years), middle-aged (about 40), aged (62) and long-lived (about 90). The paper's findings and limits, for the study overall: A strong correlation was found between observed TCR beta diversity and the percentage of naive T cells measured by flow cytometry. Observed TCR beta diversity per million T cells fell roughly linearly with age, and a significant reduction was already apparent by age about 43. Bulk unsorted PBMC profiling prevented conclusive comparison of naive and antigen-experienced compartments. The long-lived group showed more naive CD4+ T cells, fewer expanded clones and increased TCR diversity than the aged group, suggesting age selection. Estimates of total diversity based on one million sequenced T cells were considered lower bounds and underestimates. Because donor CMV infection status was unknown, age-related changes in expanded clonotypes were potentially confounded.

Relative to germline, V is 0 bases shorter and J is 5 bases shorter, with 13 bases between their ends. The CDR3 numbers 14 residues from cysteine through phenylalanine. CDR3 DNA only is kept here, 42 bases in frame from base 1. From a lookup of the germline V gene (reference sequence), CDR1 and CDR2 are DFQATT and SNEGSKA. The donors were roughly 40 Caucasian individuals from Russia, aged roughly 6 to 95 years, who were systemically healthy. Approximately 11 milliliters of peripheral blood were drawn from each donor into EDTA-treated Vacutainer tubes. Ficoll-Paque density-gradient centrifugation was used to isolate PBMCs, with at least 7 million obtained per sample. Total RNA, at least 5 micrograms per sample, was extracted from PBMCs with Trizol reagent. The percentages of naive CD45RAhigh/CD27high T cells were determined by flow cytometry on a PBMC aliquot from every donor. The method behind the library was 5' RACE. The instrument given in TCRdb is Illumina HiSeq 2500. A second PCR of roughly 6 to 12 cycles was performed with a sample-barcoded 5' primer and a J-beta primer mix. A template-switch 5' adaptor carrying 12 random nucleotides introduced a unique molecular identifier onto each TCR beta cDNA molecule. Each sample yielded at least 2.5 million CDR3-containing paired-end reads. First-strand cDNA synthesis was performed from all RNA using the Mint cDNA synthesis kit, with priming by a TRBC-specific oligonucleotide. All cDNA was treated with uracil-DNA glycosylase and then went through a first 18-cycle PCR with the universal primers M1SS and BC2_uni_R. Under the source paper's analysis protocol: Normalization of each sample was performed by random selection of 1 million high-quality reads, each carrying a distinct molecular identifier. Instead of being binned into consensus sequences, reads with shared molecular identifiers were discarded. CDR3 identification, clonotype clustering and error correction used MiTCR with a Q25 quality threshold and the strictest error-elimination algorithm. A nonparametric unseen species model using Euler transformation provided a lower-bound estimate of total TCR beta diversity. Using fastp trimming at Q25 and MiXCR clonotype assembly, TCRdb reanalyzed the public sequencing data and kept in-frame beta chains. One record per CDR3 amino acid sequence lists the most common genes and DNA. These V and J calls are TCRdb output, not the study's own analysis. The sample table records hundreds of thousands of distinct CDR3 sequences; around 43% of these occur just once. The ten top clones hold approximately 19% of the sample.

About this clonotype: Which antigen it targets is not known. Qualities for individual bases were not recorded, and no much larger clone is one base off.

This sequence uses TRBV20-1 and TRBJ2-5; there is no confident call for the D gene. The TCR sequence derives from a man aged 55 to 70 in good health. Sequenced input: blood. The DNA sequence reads TGCAGTGCTAGAGACGTCAGGTTCTCGGAGACCCAGTACTTC. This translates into CSARDVRFSETQYF.